This entry lists 17 T cell receptor beta chains sequenced from one sample in a study of T-cell reconstitution after alpha-beta-depleted transplantation in children. The TCRbeta library was prepared with unique molecular identifiers. TCRdb used MiXCR to reprocess the PCR reads, holding one entry per CDR3 protein. The sample yields about 460,000 distinct CDR3 sequences, roughly an eighth seen once. The starting material was PBMCs, mostly from graft donor cells, obtained 180 days after TCRalphabeta/CD19-depleted stem cell transplant. Receptors originate from a female patient between 2 and 15 years old who had a stem cell transplant for aplastic anemia, so the T cells may come from the graft donor.

This clonotype turned up a few times. The chain recombines TRBV6-1 with TRBJ2-2, with 8 nucleotides matching TRBD2. Trimming removed 4 bases from V and 4 bases from J; junction bases left unmatched: 8. Germline V gene sequence: CDR1 MNHNS, CDR2 SASEGT. This CDR3 spans 16 amino acids. CDR3 amino acids: CASSGGLAVSTGELFF. CDR3 nucleotide sequence: TGTGCCAGCAGTGGCGGACTAGCTGTTAGCACCGGGGAGCTGTTTTTT.

V gene TRBV27 combines with J gene TRBJ1-5; tentative D call: TRBD1 (6 bases). The germline V gene has CDR1 MNHEY and CDR2 SMNVEV (reference sequence). V was pared by 5 bases and J by 2 bases, with 25 bases between. The CDR3 sequence is 19 residues long. CDR3 sequence (DNA): TGTGCCAGCAGTGCTACAGGGCCATCTAAGGGTTATGGCAATCAGCCCCAGCATTTT. It is translated as CASSATGPSKGYGNQPQHF.

The chain is built from TRBV24-1 and TRBJ1-2; the D is unclear. Trimming removed 7 bases from V and 0 bases from J, with 11 bases in between. Germline loops: CDR1 KGHDR, CDR2 SFDVKD. The CDR3 spans 14 residues. Written as DNA, the CDR3 is TGTGCCACCAGCACTACGCGCTCTAACTATGGCTACACCTTC. Protein product: CATSTTRSNYGYTF.

This rearrangement joins TRBV12-3 or TRBV12-4 to TRBJ1-5, with D possibly TRBD1 on 6 matching bases. Trimming removed 5 bases at V and 1 base at J, with 15 bases between. The CDR3 has 16 residues. The CDR3 is CASSLRQARSNQPQHF. DNA of the CDR3: TGTGCCAGCAGTCTCAGACAGGCTCGGAGCAATCAGCCCCAGCATTTT.

This clonotype turned up a few times. The V gene is TRBV28, the J gene TRBJ1-5; TRBD1 is a possible D gene (6 bases). The CDR3 loop spans 15 amino acids. Trimming took 4 bases from V and 3 from J, leaving 13 bases between them. CDR1 and CDR2 from the germline V gene are MDHEN and SYDVKM. CDR3 residues: CASSSGGRPNQPQHF. The DNA of the CDR3 is TGTGCCAGCAGTTCGGGGGGGCGGCCCAATCAGCCCCAGCATTTT.

This clonotype was counted a few times. This chain links TRBV7-9 with TRBJ2-7; no clear D. V lost 1 base and J 6 bases, leaving 13 bases between the germline ends. Germline-derived CDR1 and CDR2 are SEHNR and FQNEAQ (reference sequence). There are 14 residues in the CDR3. This CDR3 is CASSLVVRTGEQYF. In DNA, the CDR3 is TGTGCCAGCAGCTTAGTCGTCAGGACGGGCGAGCAGTACTTC.

This rearrangement joins TRBV28 to TRBJ2-5, with D hard to call. Trimming stripped 5 bases from V and 5 bases from J, with 15 bases between. The CDR3 spans 14 residues. Germline CDR1 reads MDHEN; CDR2 reads SYDVKM. The CDR3 spells CASSHLGKLETQYF. CDR3 coding DNA: TGTGCCAGCAGTCACTTAGGGAAGCTGGAGACCCAGTACTTC.

Only a few counts were recorded for this clonotype. The V and J genes are TRBV7-2 and TRBJ1-2, with TRBD1 as a possible D gene (6 bases). The CDR3 length is 14 residues. Germline V gene data show CDR1 as SGHTA and CDR2 as FQGNSA. The ends were cut back, 4 bases at V and 7 bases at J, with 16 bases in the middle. CDR3 in DNA: TGTGCCAGCAGCTCCCTGGTCGGGGGCTCTGGCTACACCTTC. Its protein is CASSSLVGGSGYTF.

This clonotype was counted once. This clone may be a read error of a much larger clone one base away. The chain links TRBV29-1 to TRBJ2-1, with 10 bases fitting TRBD2. CDR1 is SQVTM, CDR2 ANQGSEA, per germline. The CDR3 spans 13 residues. V shed 5 bases and J 9 bases; nucleotides not matched to a gene: 7. CDR3 DNA sequence: TGCAGCGTTCGTGCTAGCGGGAGCAGTGAGCAGTTCTTC. Protein sequence: CSVRASGSSEQFF.

This clonotype was recorded many times. The chain joins TRBV4-3 to TRBJ2-2; 7 nucleotides match TRBD2. V was clipped by 0 bases and J by 2 bases; unmatched bases: 3. Looked up from germline, CDR1 is LGHNA and CDR2 is YSLEER. The CDR3 extends over 16 amino acids. The CDR3, as DNA: TGCGCCAGCAGCCAAGACGGGGGGAGAAACACCGGGGAGCTGTTTTTT. Protein: CASSQDGGRNTGELFF.

This clonotype was detected only a few times. The chain is built from TRBV12-3 or TRBV12-4 and TRBJ1-1, with 7 bases matching TRBD1. CDR3 length equals 17 residues. J lost 2 bases, V lost 0 bases, and 9 bases had no gene match. CDR3 amino acids: CASSLAVWDSRNTEAFF. CDR3 coding DNA: TGTGCCAGCAGTTTAGCGGTGTGGGACAGCCGAAACACTGAAGCTTTCTTT.

V is TRBV12-3 or TRBV12-4 and J is TRBJ2-7; TRBD2 matches at 8 bases. Trimming took 1 base from V and 6 from J; bases not matched to a gene: 11. The CDR3 loop spans 16 amino acids. The CDR3 loop is CASSLVGGLASGEQYF. The CDR3 nucleotides read TGTGCCAGCAGTTTAGTGGGAGGACTAGCATCGGGCGAGCAGTACTTC.

The rearrangement links TRBV11-2 to TRBJ2-1; tentatively, D is TRBD1 (5 bases). Germline V gives CDR1 SGHAT, CDR2 FQNNGV. CDR3 length: 16 residues. V gave up 3 bases and J gave up 0 bases, with 12 bases separating them. The CDR3 DNA follows: TGTGCCAGCAGCTTTTGGGGCGCCAGCTCCTACAATGAGCAGTTCTTC. This sequence encodes CASSFWGASSYNEQFF.

This clonotype occurred a few times. The chain carries TRBV15 and TRBJ2-4, with D possibly being TRBD2 (6 bases). In germline, CDR1 is LNHNV, CDR2 YYDKDF (reference sequence). CDR3 size: 16 residues. V was shortened by 5 bases and J by 14 bases, with 28 bases between the two germline ends. The CDR3 DNA follows: TGTGCCACCAGCTCCCGGGGTCGGAGGGGATCGGGTTGGGAGTACTTC. Protein sequence: CATSSRGRRGSGWEYF.

A few counts support this clonotype. The chain is built from TRBV20-1 and TRBJ2-7; 10 bases are a match to TRBD2. The junction had 6 bases not matched to a gene; V was cut back by 4 bases and J by 0 bases. Germline lookup yields CDR1 DFQATT and CDR2 SNEGSKA (reference sequence). This CDR3 contains 15 residues. CDR3: CSATLPSGSSYEQYF. In DNA form, the CDR3 reads TGCAGTGCTACTTTACCTAGCGGGAGCTCCTACGAGCAGTACTTC.

This rearrangement joins TRBV5-5 to TRBJ2-2, with D perhaps TRBD2 (5 bases). This CDR3 region has 13 residues. Germline V CDR1 and CDR2: SGHKS, YYEKEE (reference sequence). V was shortened by 3 bases and J by 7 bases, with 10 bases between the two germline ends. CDR3 coding DNA: TGTGCCAGCAGCTCCGAGGGTGTCGGGGAGCTGTTTTTT. Translation gives CASSSEGVGELFF.

With regard to this clonotype: A clone one base away is much larger, so this may be a read error. The rearrangement links TRBV29-1 to TRBJ2-2; possible D gene TRBD1, 6 bases. Looked up from germline, CDR1 is SQVTM and CDR2 is ANQGSEA. The V end was cut by 5 bases, the J end by 3 bases, with 10 bases between. The CDR3 length is 13 residues. The CDR3 sequence: CSVYRTDTGELFF. CDR3 in DNA: TGCAGCGTTTACAGGACAGACACCGGGGAGCTGTTTTTT.